Listed here are 5 T cell receptor beta chains from one sample, sequenced in a study of response to subunit inactivated influenza vaccine. TCRdb reprocessed the RT-PCR reads via MiXCR and lists one record per CDR3 protein. The table lists about half a million distinct CDR3 sequences, less than 30% of them singletons. The sample here was CD4+ T cells sorted from PBMCs, taken less than 6 days after vaccination. The receptor set was obtained from a man aged 45 to 65 who received an inactivated influenza vaccine.

The rearrangement uses TRBV7-2 and TRBJ2-7; a weak D match, TRBD2 (5 bases). CDR1 and CDR2 from the germline V gene are SGHTA and FQGNSA. This CDR3 contains 15 residues. V was clipped by 3 bases and J by 3 bases, with 15 bases between them. The CDR3: CASSFYQLGSYEQYF. The CDR3 coding sequence is TGTGCCAGCAGCTTCTATCAACTAGGAAGCTACGAGCAGTACTTC.

This clonotype showed up just a few times. This rearrangement joins TRBV20-1 to TRBJ2-2, with TRBD2 matching over 8 bases. This CDR3 has 12 residues. After removal of 5 bases from V and 9 bases from J, the junction contained 5 bases not matched to a gene. Germline lookup yields CDR1 DFQATT and CDR2 SNEGSKA (reference sequence). CDR3: CSAPGLGRELFF. In nucleotides, the CDR3 is TGCAGTGCTCCGGGACTAGGAAGGGAGCTGTTTTTT.

This clonotype has a handful of counts. The chain recombines TRBV20-1 with TRBJ2-1; 12 nucleotides align to TRBD2. With V trimmed by 0 bases and J by 8 bases, 5 bases remained unmatched. Germline CDR1 reads DFQATT; CDR2 reads SNEGSKA (reference sequence). The CDR3 covers 15 residues. CDR3: CSARELAGGKDEQFF. The CDR3 region has the DNA TGCAGTGCTAGAGAGCTAGCGGGAGGGAAGGATGAGCAGTTCTTC.

The chain couples TRBV7-8 to TRBJ2-1; the match to TRBD2 covers 9 bases. Germline V gene sequence: CDR1 SGHVS, CDR2 FQNEAQ. CDR3 length: 16 amino acids. Germline trimming cut 3 bases from V and 4 bases from J; bases unmatched to any gene: 7. The DNA of the CDR3 is TGTGCCAGCAGCTTTACCCCGCGGGGGGGTTACAATGAGCAGTTCTTC. This codes for CASSFTPRGGYNEQFF.

The chain is built from TRBV6-2 or TRBV6-3 and TRBJ2-7; tentative D call: TRBD1 (6 bases). Germline lookup yields CDR1 MNHEY and CDR2 SVGEGT. The germline V and J ends were trimmed by 7 bases and 0 bases, with 13 bases remaining between them. The CDR3 is 14 residues long. CDR3 in amino acids: CASKSRDNSYEQYF. In DNA form, the CDR3 reads TGTGCCAGCAAAAGCCGGGACAACTCCTACGAGCAGTACTTC.